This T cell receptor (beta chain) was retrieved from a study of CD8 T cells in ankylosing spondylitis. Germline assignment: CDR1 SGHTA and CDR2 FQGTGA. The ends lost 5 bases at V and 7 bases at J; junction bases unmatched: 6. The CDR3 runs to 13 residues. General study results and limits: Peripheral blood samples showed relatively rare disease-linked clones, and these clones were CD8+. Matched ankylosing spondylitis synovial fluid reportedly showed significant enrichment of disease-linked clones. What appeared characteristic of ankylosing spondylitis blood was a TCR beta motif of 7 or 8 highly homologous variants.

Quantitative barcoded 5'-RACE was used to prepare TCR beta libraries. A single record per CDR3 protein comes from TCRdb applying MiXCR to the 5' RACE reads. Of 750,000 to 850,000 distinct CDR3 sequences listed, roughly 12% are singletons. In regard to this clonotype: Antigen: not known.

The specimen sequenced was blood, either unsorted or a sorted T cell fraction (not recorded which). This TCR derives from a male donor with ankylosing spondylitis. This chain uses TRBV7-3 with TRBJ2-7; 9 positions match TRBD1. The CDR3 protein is CASSPNRGQEQYF. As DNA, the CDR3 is TGTGCCAGCAGCCCCAACAGGGGGCAAGAGCAGTACTTC.